This T cell receptor beta chain derives from a study of blood T cell repertoires in COVID-19. The table came from immunoSEQ multiplex PCR; TCRdb's copy has only in-frame clones and leaves some out. The data contain roughly 120,000 clones, about two thirds of them singletons. Per the germline V gene, CDR1 is MNHEY and CDR2 is SMNVEV (reference sequence). V lost 6 bases and J 5 bases, leaving 14 bases between the germline ends. The CDR3 runs 13 residues. This chain connects TRBV27 to TRBJ2-7, with TRBD1 as a possible D gene (6 bases). Sequenced input: peripheral blood. This TCR derives from a human donor with acute or convalescent COVID-19. The donor label of this sample is uncertain. CDR3: CASRSQGRHEQYF. The CDR3 coding sequence is TGTGCCAGCAGATCCCAGGGGCGTCACGAGCAGTACTTC.